The rows below give T cell receptor beta chains drawn from one sample of a study of CD8 T cells in ankylosing spondylitis. Each CDR3 protein gets one entry after TCRdb re-called the 5' RACE reads with MiXCR. The sample contains about 150,000 distinct CDR3 sequences, around 6.6% of which appear only once. The sequencing input was blood, either unsorted or a sorted T cell fraction (not recorded which). These receptors were collected from a female donor with ankylosing spondylitis or in good health (not recorded which). Both conserved end residues are part of each CDR3. The D gene is left open where the match is weak. Part of the rows lack a size; the others show once, few, many or a class for expanded clones.

D gene	V gene	clone size	CDR3 length	J gene	CDR3 DNA	CDR3 protein
-	TRBV7-9	-	14	TRBJ1-2	TGTGCCAGCAGCCCAGTTGGGGGGAACTATGGCTACACCTTC	CASSPVGGNYGYTF
TRBD1	TRBV28	many	14	TRBJ1-5	TGTGCCTCACGGACAGGGAATAGCAATCAGCCCCAGCATTTT	CASRTGNSNQPQHF
-	TRBV7-2	many	14	TRBJ2-1	TGTGCCAGCAGCCCGCGATACGAGTCCCATGAGCAGTTCTTC	CASSPRYESHEQFF
-	TRBV5-1	-	13	TRBJ2-1	TGCGCCAGCAGCTTGGGGTCTGACAATGAGCAGTTCTTC	CASSLGSDNEQFF
TRBD1	TRBV4-3	few	17	TRBJ1-1	TGCGCCAGCAGCCAAGAGGTTACAGGGGCTATGAACACTGAAGCTTTCTTT	CASSQEVTGAMNTEAFF
TRBD2	TRBV10-3	many	11	TRBJ2-7	TGTGCCATCAGTGCGGGGGGTGAGCAGTACTTC	CAISAGGEQYF
TRBD2	TRBV11-1	-	18	TRBJ2-3	TGTGCCAGCAGCTCAACCACAGGGACTAGCGGGAACACAGATACGCAGTATTTT	CASSSTTGTSGNTDTQYF
-	TRBV25-1	-	16	TRBJ2-1	TGTGCCAGCAAGACCACCAGGGGCCGGTCCTACAATGAGCAGTTCTTC	CASKTTRGRSYNEQFF
-	TRBV12-3/TRBV12-4	many	13	TRBJ2-3	TGTGCCATCCGCTTGAGGGGCACAGATACGCAGTATTTT	CAIRLRGTDTQYF
-	TRBV20-1	many	13	TRBJ1-1	TGCAGTGCTCCGGACAGAAGGAACACTGAAGCTTTCTTT	CSAPDRRNTEAFF
-	TRBV6-6	many	13	TRBJ1-6	TGTGCCAGCAGTCCCGGAGGTCGGGCACCCCTCCACTTT	CASSPGGRAPLHF
-	TRBV7-2	many	15	TRBJ2-7	TGTGCCAGCAGCTTACGACGGGACGGCCTCTACGAGCAGTACTTC	CASSLRRDGLYEQYF
TRBD1	TRBV20-1	-	15	TRBJ2-7	TGCAGTGCTCTTCCGAGAGGGGGCAATCGGTACGAGCAGTACTTC	CSALPRGGNRYEQYF
TRBD1	TRBV7-9	many	15	TRBJ1-4	TGTGCCAGCATCCTTTCCGGGACAGGGGGTGAAAAACTGTTTTTT	CASILSGTGGEKLFF
TRBD1	TRBV6-1	many	14	TRBJ2-7	TGTGCCAGCAGATTGACAGGGGGCCACTACGAGCAGTACTTC	CASRLTGGHYEQYF
-	TRBV20-1	many	15	TRBJ1-1	TGCAGTGCTAGAGATCGCCCAGGGGATAACACTGAAGCTTTCTTT	CSARDRPGDNTEAFF
-	TRBV6-2/TRBV6-3	many	14	TRBJ1-6	TGTGCCAGCAGTTCCGGGACGGAGAATTCACCCCTCCACTTT	CASSSGTENSPLHF
TRBD2	TRBV7-2	-	17	TRBJ2-3	TGTGCCAGCAGCCTTTTGGGGGAGCGGGGGCCGCCCGATACGCAGTATTTT	CASSLLGERGPPDTQYF
-	TRBV3-1	many	14	TRBJ2-5	TGTGCCAGCAGCCAAGATGCCGGTTTCGAGACCCAGTACTTC	CASSQDAGFETQYF
-	TRBV5-1	many	13	TRBJ2-7	TGCGCCAGCAGCCGGACAGAACCCTACGAGCAGTACTTC	CASSRTEPYEQYF
-	TRBV4-3	many	13	TRBJ1-2	TGCGCCAGCAGCAGCACCGGGACGACCCAATACACCTTC	CASSSTGTTQYTF
-	TRBV5-1	few	14	TRBJ2-5	TGCGCCAGCAGCCCTGTCAAGGGGGAAGAGACCCAGTACTTC	CASSPVKGEETQYF
-	TRBV28	many	15	TRBJ1-4	TGTGCCAGCAGTCTCGCATCTGCAACTAATGAAAAACTGTTTTTT	CASSLASATNEKLFF
-	TRBV30	many	13	TRBJ1-6	TGTGCCTGGAGGGGCTTCGGGGATTCACCCCTCCACTTT	CAWRGFGDSPLHF
-	TRBV4-1	many	16	TRBJ1-1	TGCGCCAGCAGCTCCTTCTTAAAATCTACGAACACTGAAGCTTTCTTT	CASSSFLKSTNTEAFF
-	TRBV12-3/TRBV12-4	-	17	TRBJ1-1	TGTGCCAGCAGTCCGATGGCATGGGGACGGGAGAACACTGAAGCTTTCTTT	CASSPMAWGRENTEAFF
TRBD2	TRBV5-4	many	15	TRBJ2-1	TGTGCCAGCAGCGCAGGACTAGCGGTTTACAATGAGCAGTTCTTC	CASSAGLAVYNEQFF
-	TRBV20-1	many	10	TRBJ1-1	TGCAGTGCTAGTAGGTCAGAAGCTTTCTTT	CSASRSEAFF